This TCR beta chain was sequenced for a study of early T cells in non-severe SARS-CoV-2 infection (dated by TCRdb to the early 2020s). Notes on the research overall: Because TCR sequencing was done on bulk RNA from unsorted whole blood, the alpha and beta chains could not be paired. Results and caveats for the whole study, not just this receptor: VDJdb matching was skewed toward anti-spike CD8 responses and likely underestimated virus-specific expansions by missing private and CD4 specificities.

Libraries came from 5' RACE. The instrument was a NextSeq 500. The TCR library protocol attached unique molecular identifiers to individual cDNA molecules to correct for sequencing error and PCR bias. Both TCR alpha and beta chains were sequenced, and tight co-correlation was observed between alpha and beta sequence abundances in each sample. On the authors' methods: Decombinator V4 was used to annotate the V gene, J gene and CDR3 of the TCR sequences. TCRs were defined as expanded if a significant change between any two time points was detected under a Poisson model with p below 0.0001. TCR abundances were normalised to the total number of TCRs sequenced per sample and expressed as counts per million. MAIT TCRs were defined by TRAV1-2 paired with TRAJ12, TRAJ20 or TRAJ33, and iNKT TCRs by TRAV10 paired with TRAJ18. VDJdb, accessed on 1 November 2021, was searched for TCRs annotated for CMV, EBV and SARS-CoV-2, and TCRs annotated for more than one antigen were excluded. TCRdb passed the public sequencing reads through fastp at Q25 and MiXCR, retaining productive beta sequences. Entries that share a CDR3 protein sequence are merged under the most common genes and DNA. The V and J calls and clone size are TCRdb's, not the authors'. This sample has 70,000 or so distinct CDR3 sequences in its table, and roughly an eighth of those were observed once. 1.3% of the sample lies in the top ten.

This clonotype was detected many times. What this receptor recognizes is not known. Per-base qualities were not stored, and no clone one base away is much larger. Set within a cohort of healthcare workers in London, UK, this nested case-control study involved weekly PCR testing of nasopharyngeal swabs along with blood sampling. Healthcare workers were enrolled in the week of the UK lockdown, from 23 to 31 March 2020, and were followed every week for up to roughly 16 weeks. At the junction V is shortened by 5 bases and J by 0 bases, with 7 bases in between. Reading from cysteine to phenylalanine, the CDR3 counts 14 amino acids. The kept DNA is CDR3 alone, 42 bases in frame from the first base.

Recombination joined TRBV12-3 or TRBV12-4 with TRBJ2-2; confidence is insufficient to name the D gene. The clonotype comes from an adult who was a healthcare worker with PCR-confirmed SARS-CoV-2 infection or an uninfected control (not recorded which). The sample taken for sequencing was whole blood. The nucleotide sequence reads TGTGCCAGCAGTATATACTCGAACACCGGGGAGCTGTTTTTT. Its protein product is CASSIYSNTGELFF.